The clone carrying this T cell receptor beta chain was detected many times. This CDR3 comprises 11 residues. Per the germline V gene, CDR1 is SGHVS and CDR2 is FNYEAQ. V lost 7 bases to trimming and J lost 8 bases, with 9 bases between them. TCRdb used MiXCR to reprocess the RT-PCR reads, holding one entry per CDR3 protein. The sample holds about 680,000 distinct CDR3 sequences, approximately 15% seen once. The TCR was taken from a female donor in good health, serving as a healthy control. Sequencing was performed on memory CD4+ T cells from blood. The V and J genes are TRBV7-6 and TRBJ2-1, with D maybe TRBD2 (6 bases). The CDR3 sequence: CASTPGDEQFF. CDR3 nucleotide sequence: TGTGCCAGCACTCCGGGGGATGAGCAGTTCTTC. Looking up the rest from reference TRBV7-6 and TRBJ2-1 gives the full variable domain: GAGVSQSPRYKVTKRGQDVALRCDPISGHVSLYWYRQALGQGPEFLTYFNYEAQQDKSGLPNDRFSAERPEGSISTLTIQRTEQRDSAMYRCASTPGDEQFFGPGTRLTVL.